This TCR beta chain was recorded in a study of T cells in Graves' hyperthyroidism and ophthalmopathy. On the study more broadly: Peripheral blood was secured at the point of initial diagnosis, before any treatment. General study findings and limits: Most thyroid clonotypes with frequency above 0.001 were detected in blood.

RNA transcripts were the template for amplifying TCR beta CDR3 regions. When the TCR CDR3 underwent first-round RT-PCR, the HTBI primer set was used. TCRdb re-analysed the multiplex PCR reads in MiXCR, keeping a single row per CDR3 protein. The table has about 59,000 distinct CDR3 sequences, approximately 53% seen once. The germline CDR1 and CDR2 sequences are DFQATT and SNEGSKA (reference sequence). V lost 7 bases, J lost 7 bases, and 5 bases stayed unmatched. The CDR3 length is 13 residues. A note on this clonotype: Its specificity is unknown.

The sequenced sample consisted of blood. The genes are TRBV20-1 and TRBJ2-1; 12 bases are a match to TRBD2. The clonotype originates from a woman aged 55-70 years with Graves' ophthalmopathy. The CDR3 nucleotides read TGCAGTGGACTAGCGGGAGATTCTAATGAGCAGTTCTTC. Its protein is CSGLAGDSNEQFF.